The 20 T cell receptor beta chains below all came from one sample that was sequenced in a study of blood T cell repertoires in COVID-19. Assay used: immunoSEQ multiplex PCR; TCRdb lists only in-frame clones, some missing. In the table there are 240,000 or so clones, 88% of which are singletons. Input material: peripheral blood. The source is a woman aged 40-49 years who had recovered from COVID-19.

The CDR3 region has the DNA TGTGCCATCAGTGACCTTCGTCCCGGGGAGCTGTTTTTT. Its translation is CAISDLRPGELFF. J is TRBJ2-2 and V is TRBV10-3; no clear D gene. The germline CDR1 and CDR2 sequences are ENHRY and SYGVKD. The CDR3 runs to 13 residues. Trimming took off 3 bases at V and 6 bases at J, with 8 bases between the two ends.

This clone was counted only a few times. This chain links TRBV4-1 with TRBJ1-1; 8 nucleotides match TRBD1. The V gene's germline CDR1 is MGHRA and CDR2 YSYEKL. The CDR3 spans 13 residues. Germline trimming cut 2 bases from V and 7 bases from J; bases unmatched to any gene: 3. This chain's CDR3 is CASSQYGQGEAFF. The CDR3 nucleotides are TGCGCCAGCAGCCAATACGGACAGGGTGAAGCTTTCTTT.

V gene TRBV5-1 combines with J gene TRBJ2-2; maybe TRBD1 (6 bases). The CDR3 runs to 15 residues. Germline values: CDR1 SGHRS, CDR2 YFSETQ. Trimming left V 4 bases short and J 5 bases short, with 15 bases between. The CDR3 loop reads CASSPDRRGTGELFF. The DNA for the CDR3 is TGCGCCAGCAGCCCCGACAGGAGAGGGACCGGGGAGCTGTTTTTT.

This clone was picked up one time. This chain joins TRBV30 and TRBJ1-3; TRBD1 might be the D (6 bases). There are 16 residues in the CDR3. The germline CDR1 and CDR2 sequences are GTSNPN and SVGIG (reference sequence). V lost 0 bases, J lost 4 bases, and 16 bases lay in between. CDR3 bases: TGTGCCTGGAGTGTAGAGGGCAGGGGCCTAGGAAACACCATATATTTT. Translation gives CAWSVEGRGLGNTIYF.

This clone occurred once. This rearrangement joins TRBV25-1 to TRBJ2-3; D remains unclear. In germline, CDR1 is MGHDK, CDR2 SYGVNS. Trimming took off 0 bases at V and 2 bases at J, with 9 bases between the two ends. This CDR3 comprises 15 residues. As DNA, the CDR3 is TGTGCCAGCAGTGAATACAGGTCCTCCACAGATACGCAGTATTTT. This sequence encodes CASSEYRSSTDTQYF.

CDR3 bases: TGTGCCAGCAGCCTGGGGGGACGGCAGTACTTC. This codes for CASSLGGRQYF. The V and J genes are TRBV11-3 and TRBJ2-7; D perhaps matches TRBD2 (6 bases). The ends were cut back, 5 bases at V and 9 bases at J, with 11 bases in the middle. Germline lookup yields CDR1 SGHNT and CDR2 YENEEA. The CDR3 extends over 11 amino acids.

V and J are TRBV4-1 and TRBJ2-5, with 13 positions matching TRBD2. This CDR3 has 15 residues. J gave up 7 bases and V 4 bases, and 6 bases lay outside the gene matches. CDR1 is MGHRA, CDR2 YSYEKL, per germline. CDR3 loop: CASSPRLAGGPTQYF. CDR3 nucleotide sequence: TGCGCCAGCAGCCCACGACTAGCGGGAGGACCGACCCAGTACTTC.

The V gene is TRBV7-2, the J gene TRBJ1-3; 9 positions match TRBD1. The V gene end was trimmed by 4 bases and the J gene end by 2 bases; junction bases not matched to a gene: 3. The CDR3 runs to 15 residues. Germline V gene sequence: CDR1 SGHTA, CDR2 FQGNSA. This CDR3 is CASSYRQGAGNTIYF. CDR3 DNA: TGTGCCAGCAGCTACCGACAGGGGGCTGGAAACACCATATATTTT.

V usage is TRBV29-1 and J usage is TRBJ2-7, with 8 bases that match TRBD2. CDR3 size: 12 residues. Germline CDR1 and CDR2: SQVTM and ANQGSEA. Trimming at V came to 6 bases and at J to 3 bases, leaving 4 bases not matched to a gene. CDR3 in amino acids: CSVEGLGYEQYF. DNA of the CDR3: TGCAGCGTCGAGGGACTAGGCTACGAGCAGTACTTC.

The CDR3 region has the DNA TGTGCCAGCAGCTTTGTTCGGGAGACCCAGTACTTC. It codes for CASSFVRETQYF. The rearrangement joins TRBV5-6 to TRBJ2-5; no reliable D call. Germline CDR1 is SGHDT and CDR2 is YYEEEE. Trimming took 2 bases from V and 5 from J, leaving 7 bases between them. This CDR3 spans 12 amino acids.

A single count supports this clone. The DNA for the CDR3 is TGTGCCAGCGCGACCGGCGGGGTCTATGGCTACACCTTC. It yields the protein CASATGGVYGYTF. The chain employs TRBV5-4 and TRBJ1-2; D unclear. Deletions cut 7 bases from V and 4 bases from J, with 14 bases between. Germline assignment: CDR1 SGHNT and CDR2 YYREEE (reference sequence). CDR3 length: 13 amino acids.

The genes are TRBV19 and TRBJ2-1; D possibly corresponds to TRBD2 (7 bases). Looked up from germline, CDR1 is LNHDA and CDR2 is SQIVND (reference sequence). The CDR3 consists of 15 residues. V lost 7 bases to trimming and J lost 0 bases, with 13 bases between them. In DNA form, the CDR3 reads TGTGCCAGTACCCCGGGGGGCAGCTCCTACAATGAGCAGTTCTTC. Its translation: CASTPGGSSYNEQFF.

The chain combines TRBV7-2 with TRBJ2-1; 10 nucleotides align to TRBD1. The junction had 5 bases not matched to a gene; V was cut back by 5 bases and J by 4 bases. Germline CDR1 and CDR2: SGHTA and FQGNSA. The CDR3 loop spans 15 amino acids. This CDR3 reads CASSGDRGSYNEQFF. In nucleotides, the CDR3 is TGTGCCAGCAGCGGGGACAGGGGATCGTACAATGAGCAGTTCTTC.

The chain carries TRBV3-1 (or the pseudogene TRBV3-2) and TRBJ2-7; TRBD2 matches 7 bases. The germline gives CDR1 LGHDT, CDR2 YNNKEL (reference sequence). This CDR3 comprises 17 residues. The junction had 14 bases not matched to a gene; V was cut back by 4 bases and J by 2 bases. CDR3 residues: CASSLQWRGGPPYEQYF. The CDR3 bases are TGTGCCAGCAGCCTCCAATGGAGGGGAGGGCCCCCCTACGAGCAGTACTTC.

A single count supports this clone. This chain links TRBV5-5 with TRBJ2-7; maybe TRBD2 (6 bases). In germline, CDR1 is SGHKS, CDR2 YYEKEE (reference sequence). The length of the CDR3 is 12 residues. The V and J ends lost 1 base and 7 bases respectively, with 9 bases between them. CDR3 DNA sequence: TGTGCCAGCAGCTTGTGGGCGGGAGAGCAGTACTTC. Translation: CASSLWAGEQYF. The whole variable domain, filled in from reference TRBV5-5 and TRBJ2-7, reads DAGVTQSPTHLIKTRGQQVTLRCSPISGHKSVSWYQQVLGQGPQFIFQYYEKEERGRGNFPDRFSARQFPNYSSELNVNALLLGDSALYLCASSLWAGEQYFGPGTRLTVT.

The V gene is TRBV9, the J gene TRBJ2-7; tentatively, D is TRBD2 (5 bases). The CDR3 has 14 amino acids. Germline V gives CDR1 SGDLS, CDR2 YYNGEE. The germline V and J ends were trimmed by 0 bases and 0 bases, with 7 bases remaining between them. The CDR3 bases are TGTGCCAGCAGCGTAGCGGGGTTCTCCTACGAGCAGTACTTC. It codes for CASSVAGFSYEQYF. The variable domain in full, with the rest retrieved from reference TRBV9 and TRBJ2-7, is DSGVTQTPKHLITATGQRVTLRCSPRSGDLSVYWYQQSLDQGLQFLIQYYNGEERAKGNILERFSAQQFPDLHSELNLSSLELGDSALYFCASSVAGFSYEQYFGPGTRLTVT.

The chain couples TRBV9 to TRBJ2-1; 8 bases align to TRBD2. CDR3 length equals 15 residues. The junction had 7 bases not matched to a gene; V was cut back by 2 bases and J by 6 bases. Germline CDR1 is SGDLS and CDR2 is YYNGEE. The DNA for the CDR3 is TGTGCCAGCAGCGTCGGGGCCCTAGCGGGCAATGAGCAGTTCTTC. This gives the protein CASSVGALAGNEQFF.

The chain uses TRBV27 and TRBJ2-1; 10 positions match TRBD2. There are 13 residues in the CDR3. Trimming removed 10 bases from V and 8 bases from J; junction bases left unmatched: 8. Germline CDR1 reads MNHEY; CDR2 reads SMNVEV (reference sequence). Here the CDR3 reads CATQSGGADEQFF. The CDR3 DNA is TGTGCCACCCAGAGCGGGGGGGCGGATGAGCAGTTCTTC.

The count of this clone is one. This rearrangement joins TRBV7-6 to TRBJ2-3, with TRBD2 as a possible D gene (6 bases). Trimming stripped 0 bases from V and 8 bases from J, with 15 bases between. The CDR3 extends over 15 amino acids. Germline V CDR1 and CDR2: SGHVS, FNYEAQ. Written as DNA, the CDR3 is TGTGCCAGCAGCTTAGCCAGATTTTGGGGAGGTACGCAGTATTTT. Its translation: CASSLARFWGGTQYF. The full variable domain, with the rest looked up from reference TRBV7-6 and TRBJ2-3, is GAGVSQSPRYKVTKRGQDVALRCDPISGHVSLYWYRQALGQGPEFLTYFNYEAQQDKSGLPNDRFSAERPEGSISTLTIQRTEQRDSAMYRCASSLARFWGGTQYFGPGTRLTVL.

V gene TRBV7-2 combines with J gene TRBJ2-1, with 9 positions matching TRBD1. J was trimmed by 4 bases and V by 5 bases; bases with no gene match: 6. Germline CDR1 SGHTA, CDR2 FQGNSA. This CDR3 is 15 amino acids long. CDR3 DNA: TGTGCCAGCAGCCACCGGACAGGGGATTACAATGAGCAGTTCTTC. This encodes CASSHRTGDYNEQFF.